One and the same sample provided the 4 T cell receptor beta chains below, sequenced in a study of T cells in tuberculosis. Documented time point: new active TB diagnosis, blood taken before or within 7 days of starting treatment. Libraries were prepared by immunoSEQ multiplex PCR; TCRdb keeps only in-frame clonotypes and omits some of them. The sample comprises about 30,000 clones, just over 90% of which are singletons, and 5.5% to 8% rests with the top ten. This sample comprised PBMCs, obtained at tuberculosis diagnosis. These receptors were obtained from an adult with tuberculosis.

This CDR3 reads CASGKQGLANYGYTF. In DNA, the CDR3 is TGTGCCAGCGGAAAACAGGGCTTGGCTAACTATGGCTACACCTTC. The gene calls are TRBV28 and TRBJ1-2, with D possibly matching TRBD1 (6 bases). The CDR3 totals 15 residues. The ends were cut back, 8 bases at V and 0 bases at J, with 16 bases in the middle. Germline CDR1 and CDR2: MDHEN and SYDVKM.

The rearrangement joins TRBV5-8 to TRBJ2-7; weak D call: TRBD1 (6 bases). The CDR3 contains 15 residues. Looked up from germline, CDR1 is SGHTS and CDR2 is YDEGEE. The V end was cut by 4 bases, the J end by 0 bases, with 14 bases between. The CDR3 region is CASSRRQVLSYEQYF. The DNA for the CDR3 is TGTGCCAGCAGCAGACGACAGGTCCTCTCCTACGAGCAGTACTTC.

The rearrangement uses TRBV6-1 and TRBJ2-5; TRBD2 agrees at 9 bases. Trimming at V came to 4 bases and at J to 5 bases, leaving 5 bases not matched to a gene. This CDR3 has 14 residues. In germline, CDR1 is MNHNS, CDR2 SASEGT. In DNA form, the CDR3 reads TGTGCCAGCAGTGGACCTCTAGCGGGGGAGACCCAGTACTTC. Protein: CASSGPLAGETQYF.

The chain has TRBV13 and TRBJ2-1; 13 bases are shared with TRBD2. The CDR3 has 15 amino acids. After removal of 5 bases from V and 4 bases from J, the junction contained 2 bases not matched to a gene. Looked up from germline, CDR1 is PRHDT and CDR2 is FYEKMQ (reference sequence). This CDR3 reads CASSAGLAGYNEQFF. The CDR3 DNA reads as TGTGCCAGCAGCGCGGGACTAGCGGGGTACAATGAGCAGTTCTTC.